The next 24 T cell receptor beta chains were all read from a single sample in a study of blood T cell repertoires in COVID-19. Repertoires were generated with immunoSEQ multiplex PCR, while TCRdb's copy carries only in-frame clones and drops some. The profile shows around 20,000 clones, roughly 84% of them singletons. The sample was peripheral blood. These receptor sequences come from a man aged 40-50 years with acute or convalescent COVID-19.

The chain couples TRBV5-4 to TRBJ2-7; 9 bases match TRBD1. CDR3 size: 13 residues. Trimming took 2 bases from V and 6 from J; bases not matched to a gene: 3. CDR1 is SGHNT and CDR2 is YYREEE in the germline V gene (reference sequence). CDR3: CASSFPDRGEQYF. The CDR3 DNA reads TGTGCCAGCAGCTTCCCGGACAGGGGCGAGCAGTACTTC.

This clone has just a few counts. The gene calls are TRBV30 and TRBJ1-2; 7 bases map to TRBD1. Germline assignment: CDR1 GTSNPN and CDR2 SVGIG (reference sequence). The V gene end was trimmed by 0 bases and the J gene end by 7 bases; junction bases not matched to a gene: 5. This CDR3 has 13 amino acids. CDR3 sequence reads: CAWSVVGGGGYTF. The CDR3 DNA reads as TGTGCCTGGAGTGTGGTAGGGGGCGGTGGCTACACCTTC.

About this clone itself: One end of the junction does not line up with germline, which may come from a read error. The chain employs TRBV6-1 and TRBJ1-2, with a tentative D call TRBD1 (5 bases). Germline V lookup: CDR1 MNHNS, CDR2 SASEGT. The CDR3 contains 17 residues. In nucleotides, the CDR3 is TGTGCCAGCAGGGAAGGTGCCGGGGGGGGACGTAACTATGGCTACACCTTC. This codes for CASREGAGGGRNYGYTF.

The rearrangement joins TRBV7-9 to TRBJ2-7, with 9 bases lining up with TRBD1. CDR3 length: 15 amino acids. V lost 4 bases and J lost 1; bases outside the gene matches: 5. The germline gives CDR1 SEHNR, CDR2 FQNEAQ (reference sequence). The chain's CDR3 is CASSSDRGKSYEQYF. In DNA form, the CDR3 reads TGTGCCAGCAGCTCCGACAGGGGGAAATCCTACGAGCAGTACTTC.

The chain joins TRBV19 to TRBJ2-3; D not resolved. V lost 1 base and J 6 bases, leaving 8 bases between the germline ends. The CDR3 covers 13 residues. Germline CDR1 LNHDA, CDR2 SQIVND (reference sequence). The CDR3 sequence is CASSIGARDTQYF. CDR3 sequence (DNA): TGTGCCAGTAGTATAGGAGCGAGGGATACGCAGTATTTT.

CDR3 coding DNA: TGTGCCAGTAGTACTGGGCCTGGGGCCAACGTCCTGACTTTC. Amino acids: CASSTGPGANVLTF. The chain uses TRBV19 and TRBJ2-6, with D uncertain. V lost 4 bases to trimming and J lost 2 bases, with 6 bases between them. The CDR3 contains 14 residues. CDR1 and CDR2 from the germline V gene are LNHDA and SQIVND (reference sequence).

This clone has only a few counts. The rearrangement joins TRBV30 to TRBJ1-1; unclear D gene. Trimming removed 0 bases from V and 11 bases from J, with 10 bases in between. Germline V gene data show CDR1 as GTSNPN and CDR2 as SVGIG (reference sequence). This CDR3 has 11 residues. CDR3 DNA: TGTGCCTGGAGTGTACCGGGGTCGGCTTTCTTT. Protein sequence: CAWSVPGSAFF.

CDR3 region: CASNQGGGSNQPQHF. As DNA, the CDR3 is TGTGCCAGCAATCAGGGGGGCGGTAGCAATCAGCCCCAGCATTTT. The rearrangement uses TRBV7-8 and TRBJ1-5; 7 bases are a match to TRBD1. Germline values: CDR1 SGHVS, CDR2 FQNEAQ. The trim removed 7 bases at V and 0 bases at J, leaving 6 bases unmatched. The CDR3 is 15 residues long.

This clone appeared once. The genes are TRBV5-6 and TRBJ2-1; 12 bases match TRBD2. Trimming took 0 bases from V and 8 from J; bases not matched to a gene: 3. Germline V lookup: CDR1 SGHDT, CDR2 YYEEEE. CDR3 length: 15 residues. The CDR3 protein is CASSLGLAGGDEQFF. As DNA, the CDR3 is TGTGCCAGCAGCTTGGGGCTAGCGGGAGGGGATGAGCAGTTCTTC.

V usage is TRBV19 and J usage is TRBJ2-7; 7 bases map to TRBD1. CDR1 LNHDA and CDR2 SQIVND come from the germline V gene (reference sequence). The CDR3 is 13 amino acids. V lost 3 bases to trimming and J lost 6 bases; unmatched junction nucleotides: 5. CDR3 protein: CASSIDRESEQYF. The CDR3 DNA is TGTGCCAGTAGTATCGACAGGGAGAGCGAGCAGTACTTC. Full variable domain (remainder filled in from reference TRBV19 and TRBJ2-7): DGGITQSPKYLFRKEGQNVTLSCEQNLNHDAMYWYRQDPGQGLRLIYYSQIVNDFQKGDIAEGYSVSREKKESFPLTVTSAQKNPTAFYLCASSIDRESEQYFGPGTRLTVT.

The CDR3 DNA reads as TGTGCCAGCTCCTGGGGGGTGGCGGGAGATACGCAGTATTTT. Translation: CASSWGVAGDTQYF. The chain joins TRBV2 to TRBJ2-3; possibly TRBD2 for D (6 bases). Trimming removed 8 bases from V and 5 bases from J, with 17 bases in between. CDR3 length: 14 residues. Germline values: CDR1 SNHLY, CDR2 FYNNEI.

The chain uses TRBV11-2 and TRBJ1-1; D remains ambiguous. The ends were cut back, 2 bases at V and 7 bases at J, with 14 bases in the middle. The CDR3 length is 14 residues. CDR1 and CDR2 from the germline V gene are SGHAT and FQNNGV. This CDR3 reads CASSLSEGLGEAFF. DNA for the CDR3: TGTGCCAGCAGCTTATCCGAGGGTTTGGGTGAAGCTTTCTTT.

With respect to this clone: Other DNA sequences in this sample translate to the same CDR3. The V and J genes are TRBV5-1 and TRBJ1-1; D is unresolved. The V gene lost 0 bases and the J gene lost 1 base, with 7 bases spanning the gap. The germline V gene has CDR1 SGHRS and CDR2 YFSETQ. The CDR3 contains 14 residues. The CDR3 nucleotides are TGCGCCAGCAGCTTGGCAGGAGGGAACACTGAAGCTTTCTTT. Its translation is CASSLAGGNTEAFF.

V is TRBV30 and J is TRBJ1-4; the match to TRBD1 covers 7 bases. The CDR3 is 14 amino acids. Germline V gene data show CDR1 as GTSNPN and CDR2 as SVGIG (reference sequence). V trimming: 3 bases; J trimming: 6 bases; junction bases outside the gene matches: 7. CDR3 amino acids: CAWRPRGKDEKLFF. The CDR3 DNA follows: TGTGCCTGGAGACCCAGGGGGAAGGATGAAAAACTGTTTTTT.

This rearrangement joins TRBV6-5 to TRBJ1-2; no clear D gene. Germline assignment: CDR1 MNHEY and CDR2 SVGAGI. V was clipped by 7 bases and J by 4 bases, with 13 bases between them. The CDR3 length is 13 residues. The CDR3: CASIRGMGYGYTF. The DNA of the CDR3 is TGTGCCAGCATTCGGGGTATGGGCTATGGCTACACCTTC.

This clone was observed once. The rearrangement joins TRBV18 to TRBJ1-2; 8 positions match TRBD1. There are 15 residues in the CDR3. Trimming at V came to 3 bases and at J to 4 bases, leaving 7 bases not matched to a gene. CDR1 and CDR2 from the germline V gene are KGHSH and LQKENI. In nucleotides, the CDR3 is TGTGCCAGCTCACCTACCGGGACAGGTCCCTATGGCTACACCTTC. Amino acid sequence: CASSPTGTGPYGYTF.

This clone was observed a handful of times. The chain couples TRBV6-1 to TRBJ1-2; no clear D. The V gene's germline CDR1 is MNHNS and CDR2 SASEGT. The CDR3 is 14 residues long. Deletions cut 2 bases from V and 5 bases from J, with 12 bases between. The CDR3 coding sequence is TGTGCCAGCAGTGAATTGAACAGTATTTATGGCTACACCTTC. Translating gives CASSELNSIYGYTF.

This chain uses TRBV6-1 with TRBJ1-5; 10 bases align to TRBD1. Germline assignment: CDR1 MNHNS and CDR2 SASEGT. With 4 bases clipped from V and 4 bases from J, the junction kept 7 bases outside the gene matches. There are 16 residues in the CDR3. CDR3 nucleotides: TGTGCCAGCAGTGCCATCGGACAGGGGGGAAATCAGCCCCAGCATTTT. Protein product: CASSAIGQGGNQPQHF.

The chain combines TRBV7-2 with TRBJ2-3; TRBD2 is a possible D gene (6 bases). In germline, CDR1 is SGHTA, CDR2 FQGNSA. The CDR3 is 15 residues long. Trimming took off 4 bases at V and 1 base at J, with 12 bases between the two ends. DNA of the CDR3: TGTGCCAGCAGCTGGGGGGACTGGCGCACAGATACGCAGTATTTT. Protein sequence: CASSWGDWRTDTQYF.

The V call is TRBV30, the J call TRBJ2-7; TRBD1 matches at 7 bases. This CDR3 comprises 14 residues. With 3 bases clipped from V and 3 bases from J, the junction kept 8 bases outside the gene matches. Germline V lookup: CDR1 GTSNPN, CDR2 SVGIG (reference sequence). Here the CDR3 reads CAWRTRGQSYEQYF. In DNA, the CDR3 is TGTGCCTGGAGAACCAGGGGACAGAGCTACGAGCAGTACTTC.

The genes are TRBV19 and TRBJ2-3, with 7 nucleotides matching TRBD1. This CDR3 spans 15 amino acids. With V trimmed by 1 base and J by 2 bases, 3 bases remained unmatched. The germline V gene encodes CDR1 LNHDA and CDR2 SQIVND (reference sequence). DNA for the CDR3: TGTGCCAGTAGTATAGGGGGGACAGACACAGATACGCAGTATTTT. Protein: CASSIGGTDTDTQYF.

The chain combines TRBV9 with TRBJ1-4; TRBD1 is a possible D gene (6 bases). From germline, CDR1 is SGDLS and CDR2 YYNGEE. Trimming removed 0 bases at V and 7 bases at J, with 13 bases between. This CDR3 is 15 amino acids long. The CDR3 is CASSVGQAEGEKLFF. CDR3 bases: TGTGCCAGCAGCGTAGGACAGGCGGAAGGTGAAAAACTGTTTTTT. Together with reference TRBV9 and TRBJ1-4, the CDR3 gives the full variable domain: DSGVTQTPKHLITATGQRVTLRCSPRSGDLSVYWYQQSLDQGLQFLIQYYNGEERAKGNILERFSAQQFPDLHSELNLSSLELGDSALYFCASSVGQAEGEKLFFGSGTQLSVL.

This clone appeared once. The gene calls are TRBV5-1 and TRBJ1-3, with TRBD1 matching over 11 bases. The CDR3 has 17 amino acids. After removal of 0 bases from V and 1 base from J, the junction contained 3 bases not matched to a gene. Germline V gene sequence: CDR1 SGHRS, CDR2 YFSETQ. CDR3 sequence: CASSLEGTGGSGNTIYF. The DNA for the CDR3 is TGCGCCAGCAGCTTGGAAGGGACAGGGGGTTCTGGAAACACCATATATTTT.

The chain carries TRBV10-2 and TRBJ2-2, with a possible D match to TRBD1 (6 bases). Looked up from germline, CDR1 is WSHSY and CDR2 is SAAADI. The CDR3 extends over 16 amino acids. Trimming shortened V by 6 bases and J by 0 bases, and 14 bases separated the two germline ends. CDR3 protein: CASRADRFANTGELFF. For the CDR3, the DNA is TGCGCCAGCAGAGCTGACAGGTTTGCGAACACCGGGGAGCTGTTTTTT.